These T cell receptor beta chains were read from a single sample in a study of chemoradiotherapy in HPV16-positive cancers. Only in-frame clones appear in the TCRdb table, and some are missing; sequencing was by immunoSEQ multiplex PCR. The data show about 66,000 clones, almost 90% seen once. The sequencing here drew on blood, taken from a patient who underwent chemoradiotherapy. Receptors originate from a human donor with HPV-associated anogenital cancer. The CDR3 runs from the conserved cysteine through the conserved F or W. Fields, in order: J gene, clone size, V gene, D gene, CDR3 DNA, CDR3 protein. A D gene is named only where the DNA matches it firmly. Size is stated for part of the rows, as once, few or many counts, or as a class when the clone is expanded.

>TRBJ1-2|once|TRBV25-1|NA
TGTGCCAGCTTTGGTTCGGACTATGGCTACACCTTC
CASFGSDYGYTF
>TRBJ2-1|once|TRBV19|NA
TGTGCCAGTAGTATAGGACGGCAAGTGTCGGGGGTCGAGAACTCCTACAATGAGCAGTTCTTC
CASSIGRQVSGVENSYNEQFF
>TRBJ1-5|NA|TRBV29-1|NA
TGCAGCGTTGGCGGGACGGGAAATCAGCCCCAGCATTTT
CSVGGTGNQPQHF
>TRBJ2-7|NA|TRBV11-2|NA
TGTGCCAGCCGGACAGTCGCCTCCTACGAGCAGTACTTC
CASRTVASYEQYF
>TRBJ2-7|NA|TRBV5-1|TRBD1
TGCGCCAGCAGCTACATTAGCGCCGGGACAGGGGGCGCGATAGGCGAGCAGTACTTC
CASSYISAGTGGAIGEQYF
>TRBJ2-3|NA|TRBV6-4|NA
TGTGCCAGCAGTGTCGAGGAGAGGAATACGCAGTATTTT
CASSVEERNTQYF
>TRBJ1-2|NA|TRBV11-2|TRBD1
TGTGCCAGCAGCCCTAAAGGGACACTAGGACAGGTCTATGGCTACACCTTC
CASSPKGTLGQVYGYTF
>TRBJ2-3|NA|TRBV6-6|TRBD2
TGTGCCAGCAGTTACGCAACTAGCGGCACAGATACGCAGTATTTT
CASSYATSGTDTQYF
>TRBJ1-1|NA|TRBV2|NA
TGTGCCAGCAGTATATCTAACACTGAAGCTTTCTTT
CASSISNTEAFF
>TRBJ1-1|NA|TRBV5-1|NA
TGTGCCAGCAGCCGCCCGATAAACACTGAAGCTTTCTTT
CASSRPINTEAFF
>TRBJ1-2|NA|TRBV5-1|TRBD1
TGCGCCAGCAGCTTGGACGGGACAGGTAGCTATGGCTACACCTTC
CASSLDGTGSYGYTF
>TRBJ1-2|NA|TRBV28|NA
TGTGCCACCGAGGGACGGGCTAACTATGGCTACACCTTC
CATEGRANYGYTF
>TRBJ2-3|NA|TRBV28|NA
TGTGCCAGCAGCCGGGACATCCCTAGCACAGATACGCAGTATTTT
CASSRDIPSTDTQYF
>TRBJ2-1|NA|TRBV11-2|NA
TGTGCCAGCAGCTTAGGTCGGGGACTCTACAATGAGCAGTTCTTC
CASSLGRGLYNEQFF